This entry is about one T cell receptor (beta chain). At one boundary the junction diverges from the germline segment, which might be a read error. The library came from three nested PCR rounds adapted from ARM-PCR protocols. TCRdb called the multiplex PCR reads again in MiXCR, with one record for every CDR3 protein. The sample shows under 150,000 distinct CDR3 sequences, 60% to 70% of them seen only once. RNA was extracted from bulk tissue without any cell sorting. These data originate in a study of tumor and adjacent non-tumor tissue in lung cancer. CDR1 and CDR2 from the germline V gene are SGHNT and YYREEE (reference sequence). This CDR3 has 15 residues.

The rearrangement joins TRBV5-4 to TRBJ2-7; D possibly matches TRBD1 or TRBD2 (5 bases each). This TCR was sampled from a man aged 60 to 75 with small cell lung cancer. Sequencing used lung tumor tissue. CDR3 loop: CARSLGLADTYEQYF. CDR3 sequence (DNA): TGTGCCAGGAGCTTGGGGCTAGCTGATACCTACGAGCAGTACTTC.